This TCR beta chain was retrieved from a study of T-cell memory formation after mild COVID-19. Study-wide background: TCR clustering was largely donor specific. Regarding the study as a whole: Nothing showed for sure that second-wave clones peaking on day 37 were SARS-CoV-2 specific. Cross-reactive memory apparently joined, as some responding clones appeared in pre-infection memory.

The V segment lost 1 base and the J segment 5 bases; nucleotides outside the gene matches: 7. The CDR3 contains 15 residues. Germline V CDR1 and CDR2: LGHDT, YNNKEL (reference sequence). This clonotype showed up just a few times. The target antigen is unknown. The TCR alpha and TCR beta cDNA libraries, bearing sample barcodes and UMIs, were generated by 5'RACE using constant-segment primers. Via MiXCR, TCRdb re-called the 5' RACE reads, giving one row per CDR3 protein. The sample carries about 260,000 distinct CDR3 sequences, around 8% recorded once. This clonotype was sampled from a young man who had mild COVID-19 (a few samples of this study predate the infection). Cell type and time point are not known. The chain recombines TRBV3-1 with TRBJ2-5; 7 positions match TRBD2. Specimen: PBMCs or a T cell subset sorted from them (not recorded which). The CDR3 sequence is CASSQGRAGRETQYF. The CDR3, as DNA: TGTGCCAGCAGCCAAGGTAGAGCGGGGCGCGAGACCCAGTACTTC.